One sample yielded the 19 T cell receptor beta chains listed below, sequenced in a study of blood T cells in healthy people across ages (dated by TCRdb to 2014 to 2015). The library relied on 5' RACE. The sequencer was an Illumina HiSeq 2500. The second PCR ran for about 6 to 11 cycles and used a J-beta primer mix along with a sample-barcoded 5' primer. The public reads were run again by TCRdb, first through fastp at Q25 and then through MiXCR, and only productive beta chains were kept. Identical CDR3 proteins give one entry, which carries the most common genes and DNA. In all, the sample holds approximately 1.5 million distinct CDR3 sequences, and 30% to 35% of those were seen once. The ten largest clonotypes hold around 11% of the sample. Sequencing was performed on blood. The receptors derive from a woman younger than 45 in good health.

The sample holds one count of this clonotype. An end of the junction does not agree with germline; a read error may underlie this. V is TRBV10-3 and J is TRBJ1-2; D not certain. CDR1 and CDR2 from the germline V gene are ENHRY and SYGVKD. The CDR3 length is 12 residues. CDR3 loop: CATSEANYGYTF. CDR3 sequence (DNA): TGTGCCACCAGTGAGGCTAACTATGGCTACACCTTC.

The chain couples TRBV19 to TRBJ2-3; D remains ambiguous. Germline CDR1 LNHDA, CDR2 SQIVND (reference sequence). CDR3 size: 14 residues. V lost 7 bases, J lost 0 bases, and 11 bases lay in between. The CDR3 loop reads CASTIGPSTDTQYF. The CDR3 DNA reads TGTGCCAGTACCATTGGACCTAGCACAGATACGCAGTATTTT.

A few counts support this clonotype. The J gene is TRBJ1-1, the V gene TRBV28; 8 bases agree with TRBD1. Germline trimming cut 6 bases from V and 10 bases from J; bases unmatched to any gene: 7. CDR1 and CDR2 from the germline V gene are MDHEN and SYDVKM. The CDR3 is 12 amino acids. DNA of the CDR3: TGTGCCAGCAGACTGCAGGGGGCAAGAGCTTTCTTT. The encoded protein is CASRLQGARAFF. The full variable domain, completed using reference TRBV28 and TRBJ1-1, is DVKVTQSSRYLVKRTGEKVFLECVQDMDHENMFWYRQDPGLGLRLIYFSYDVKMKEKGDIPEGYSVSREKKERFSLILESASTNQTSMYLCASRLQGARAFFGQGTRLTVV.

The chain recombines TRBV3-1 with TRBJ2-3; D uncertain. Trimming cost V 4 bases and J 1 base, with 15 bases left between them. CDR1 is LGHDT and CDR2 is YNNKEL in the germline V gene (reference sequence). This CDR3 region has 16 residues. The CDR3 nucleotides read TGTGCCAGCAGCCGTTCTGTGGGTTTGGGCACAGATACGCAGTATTTT. Protein sequence: CASSRSVGLGTDTQYF.

CDR3 region: CATGAGELFF. CDR3 in DNA: TGTGCCACCGGGGCCGGGGAGCTGTTTTTT. The rearrangement joins TRBV3-1 to TRBJ2-2; D perhaps matches TRBD2 (5 bases). CDR1 and CDR2 from the germline V gene are LGHDT and YNNKEL (reference sequence). CDR3 size: 10 residues. V was cut by 10 bases and J by 6 bases, with 6 bases left in between. Drawing the rest from reference TRBV3-1 and TRBJ2-2, the complete variable domain is DTAVSQTPKYLVTQMGNDKSIKCEQNLGHDTMYWYKQDSKKFLKIMFSYNNKELIINETVPNRFSPKSPDKAHLNLHINSLELGDSAVYFCATGAGELFFGEGSRLTVL.

In its sample, this clonotype was seen once. The genes are TRBV9 and TRBJ2-5; the match to TRBD2 covers 11 bases. The length of the CDR3 is 16 residues. The germline V gene encodes CDR1 SGDLS and CDR2 YYNGEE. Trimming took 7 bases from V and 7 from J; bases not matched to a gene: 15. CDR3 in amino acids: CASGAYGTSGLGTQYF. Here the CDR3 DNA reads TGTGCCAGCGGCGCCTACGGGACTAGCGGCCTCGGGACCCAGTACTTC.

The table lists this clonotype with a few counts. The V and J genes are TRBV5-1 and TRBJ2-7; TRBD1 agrees at 8 bases. J was trimmed by 0 bases and V by 3 bases; bases with no gene match: 11. Per the germline V gene, CDR1 is SGHRS and CDR2 is YFSETQ. This CDR3 has 17 amino acids. The CDR3 DNA is TGCGCCAGCAGCTCCCAGGTCCAGGGGGCCCCCTCCTACGAGCAGTACTTC. Protein: CASSSQVQGAPSYEQYF.

This clonotype was counted only a few times. The chain is built from TRBV20-1 and TRBJ2-1, with TRBD1 matching 10 bases. The germline CDR1 and CDR2 sequences are DFQATT and SNEGSKA (reference sequence). The CDR3 runs 11 residues. CDR3 sequence reads: CRGTGDSEQFF. CDR3 in DNA: TGCAGGGGGACAGGGGATTCTGAGCAGTTCTTC.

This clonotype has just a few counts. The CDR3 region has the DNA TGTGCCAGCAGTATTCTAGCGGGCCGCTCCTACGAGCAGTACTTC. Amino acids: CASSILAGRSYEQYF. The chain employs TRBV21-1 and TRBJ2-7; the D call in the table, TRBD2, was not verified against the DNA. TRBV21-1 is a known pseudogene. This CDR3 is 15 amino acids long.

The sample holds a few counts of this clonotype. This chain uses TRBV12-3 or TRBV12-4 with TRBJ1-2; 10 bases map to TRBD1. The CDR3 extends over 14 amino acids. The J segment lost 6 bases and the V segment lost 3 bases, leaving 4 bases of the junction unmatched. The CDR3 DNA is TGTGCCAGCAGTTTGTCCGGGACAGGGGATGGCTACACCTTC. It translates to CASSLSGTGDGYTF.

This clonotype showed up just a few times. The chain employs TRBV11-2 and TRBJ2-7; 8 positions match TRBD1. This CDR3 is built from 16 residues. Germline assignment: CDR1 SGHAT and CDR2 FQNNGV. V gave up 3 bases and J gave up 0 bases; unmatched junction bases: 7. CDR3 sequence (DNA): TGTGCCAGCAGCTTGACTCGGACAGGGAGCTCCTACGAGCAGTACTTC. This translates into CASSLTRTGSSYEQYF.

The gene calls are TRBV5-1 and TRBJ2-5, with D perhaps matching TRBD1 (6 bases). This CDR3 is 14 amino acids long. Germline assignment: CDR1 SGHRS and CDR2 YFSETQ. The ends were cut back, 3 bases at V and 4 bases at J, with 13 bases in the middle. CDR3 in amino acids: CASSWGTIGETQYF. The DNA for the CDR3 is TGCGCCAGCAGCTGGGGGACAATAGGAGAGACCCAGTACTTC.

The chain is built from TRBV11-2 and TRBJ2-7, with unresolved D. V lost 5 bases and J lost 2, with 7 bases in between. The CDR3 spans 12 residues. Germline CDR1 is SGHAT and CDR2 is FQNNGV. The DNA of the CDR3 is TGTGCCAGCAGCCACTATACCTACGAGCAGTACTTC. Its translation: CASSHYTYEQYF.

Worth noting for this clonotype: One end of the junction is discordant with germline, which a read error may explain. The rearrangement links TRBV27 to TRBJ2-5, with D perhaps being TRBD1 or TRBD2 (5 bases each). Germline loops: CDR1 MNHEY, CDR2 SMNVEV (reference sequence). The length of the CDR3 is 15 residues. The CDR3 DNA sequence: TGTGCCGGCAGTTTAAAGGGCCTGGGGGAAGAGACCCAGTACTTC. Amino acids: CAGSLKGLGEETQYF.

This clonotype appeared a few times. V and J are TRBV5-1 and TRBJ2-5; 7 bases match TRBD1. CDR3 length: 14 residues. Germline loops: CDR1 SGHRS, CDR2 YFSETQ. Unmatched junction bases numbered 10, after V lost 8 bases and J lost 3 bases. The CDR3 coding sequence is TGCGCCAGTAGTAGACAGGGCATGGAAGAGACCCAGTACTTC. Its translation: CASSRQGMEETQYF.

The chain has TRBV5-1 and TRBJ1-6; D is possibly TRBD1 (5 bases). V shed 2 bases and J shed 8 bases, with 14 bases lying between them. This CDR3 comprises 15 residues. Germline V gene sequence: CDR1 SGHRS, CDR2 YFSETQ. Written as DNA, the CDR3 is TGCGCCAGCAGCTTAAGGCGGGACGGGGATTCACCCCTCCACTTT. Encoded protein: CASSLRRDGDSPLHF.

Only a few counts were recorded for this clonotype. The rearrangement joins TRBV25-1 to TRBJ2-2, with D unclear. Germline V gene data show CDR1 as MGHDK and CDR2 as SYGVNS. V lost 3 bases, J lost 1 base, and 9 bases lay in between. There are 15 residues in the CDR3. The CDR3 DNA is TGTGCCAGCAGTGATGGGCTCCGGAACACCGGGGAGCTGTTTTTT. The encoded protein is CASSDGLRNTGELFF.

This chain uses TRBV28 with TRBJ2-3, with D uncertain. The germline V gene encodes CDR1 MDHEN and CDR2 SYDVKM. V lost 10 bases and J lost 1, with 18 bases in between. The CDR3 covers 15 residues. The CDR3 region is CATRRTLDGTDTQYF. The CDR3 DNA reads TGTGCCACTCGCCGTACGCTTGACGGCACAGATACGCAGTATTTT.

The V call is TRBV5-1, the J call TRBJ2-7; D perhaps matches TRBD2 (7 bases). The germline gives CDR1 SGHRS, CDR2 YFSETQ. Trimming left V 6 bases short and J 5 bases short, with 21 bases between. There are 15 residues in the CDR3. CDR3 nucleotide sequence: TGCGCCAGCAACGATCCGGGGGGCGGGATGGACGAGCAGTACTTC. This encodes CASNDPGGGMDEQYF.